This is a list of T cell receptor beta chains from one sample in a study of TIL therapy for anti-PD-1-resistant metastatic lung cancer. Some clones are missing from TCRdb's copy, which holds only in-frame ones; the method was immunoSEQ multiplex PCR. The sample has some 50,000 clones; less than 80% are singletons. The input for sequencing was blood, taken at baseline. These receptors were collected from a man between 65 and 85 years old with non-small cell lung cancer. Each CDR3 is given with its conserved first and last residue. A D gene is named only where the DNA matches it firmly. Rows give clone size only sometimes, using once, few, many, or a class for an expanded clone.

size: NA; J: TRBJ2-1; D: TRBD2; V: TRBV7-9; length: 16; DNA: TGTGCCAGCAGCTTAGTTCTAGCGGGAGAGAACAATGAGCAGTTCTTC; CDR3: CASSLVLAGENNEQFF
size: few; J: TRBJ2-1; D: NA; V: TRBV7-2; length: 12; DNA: TGTGCCAGCAGCTTAGGCTGGAATGAGCAGTTCTTC; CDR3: CASSLGWNEQFF
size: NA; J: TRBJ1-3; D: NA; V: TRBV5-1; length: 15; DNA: TGCGCCAGCAGCTTGACCCATGGAGCTGGAAACACCATATATTTT; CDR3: CASSLTHGAGNTIYF
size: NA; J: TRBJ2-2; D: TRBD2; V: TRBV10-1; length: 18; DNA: TGCGCCAGCAGTGGAGAGGTACTAGCGGGAGTCGGAACCGGGGAGCTGTTTTTT; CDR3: CASSGEVLAGVGTGELFF
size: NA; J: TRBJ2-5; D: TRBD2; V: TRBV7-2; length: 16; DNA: TGTGCCAGCAGCTTAACGGGGACTAGCGGCCAAGAGACCCAGTACTTC; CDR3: CASSLTGTSGQETQYF
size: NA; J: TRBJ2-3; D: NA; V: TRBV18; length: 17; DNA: TGTGCCAGCTCCCTCGCGGGTTTCCCCGCTAGCACAGATACGCAGTATTTT; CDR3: CASSLAGFPASTDTQYF
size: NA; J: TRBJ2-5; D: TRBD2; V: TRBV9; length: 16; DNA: TGTGCCAGCAGCGTAGCGGGAGGGCCGGGACGGGAGACCCAGTACTTC; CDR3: CASSVAGGPGRETQYF
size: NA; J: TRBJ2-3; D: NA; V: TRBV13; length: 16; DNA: TGTGCCAGCAGCTTAAGCGATCTTGGAGGCACAGATACGCAGTATTTT; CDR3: CASSLSDLGGTDTQYF
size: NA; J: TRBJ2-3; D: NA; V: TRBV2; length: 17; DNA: TGTGCCAGCAGTGAAGCTAGCAGGGCGATGGGGACAGATACGCAGTATTTT; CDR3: CASSEASRAMGTDTQYF
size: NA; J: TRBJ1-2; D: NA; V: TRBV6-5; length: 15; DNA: TGTGCCAGCAGTAGCCGGAAACAGGGTTTCTATGGCTACACCTTC; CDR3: CASSSRKQGFYGYTF
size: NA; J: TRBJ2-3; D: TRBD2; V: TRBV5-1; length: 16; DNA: TGCGCCAGCAGCTTGGGACTAGCGGGAATAGGTGATACGCAGTATTTT; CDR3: CASSLGLAGIGDTQYF
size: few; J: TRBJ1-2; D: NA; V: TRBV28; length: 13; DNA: TGTGCCAGCAGTTTATCTGGGAACTATGGCTACACCTTC; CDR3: CASSLSGNYGYTF
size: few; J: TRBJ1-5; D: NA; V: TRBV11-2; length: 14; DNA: TGTGCCAGCAGCTTTGGGGGGAATCGGCAGCCCCAGCATTTT; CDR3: CASSFGGNRQPQHF
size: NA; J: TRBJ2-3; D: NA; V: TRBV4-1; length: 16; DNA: TGCGCCAGCAGCCAAGCCTACAGCTCAAGCACAGATACGCAGTATTTT; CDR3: CASSQAYSSSTDTQYF
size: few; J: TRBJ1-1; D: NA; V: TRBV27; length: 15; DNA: TGTGCCAGCGGCCACCCGGGGCTAGGAAACACTGAAGCTTTCTTT; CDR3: CASGHPGLGNTEAFF
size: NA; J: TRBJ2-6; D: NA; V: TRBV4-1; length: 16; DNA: TGCGCCAGCAGCCAAGTTATGGGAACTGGGGCCAACGTCCTGACTTTC; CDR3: CASSQVMGTGANVLTF
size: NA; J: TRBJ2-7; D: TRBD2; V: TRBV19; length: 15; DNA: TGTGCCAGTAGTATAGTTGCGGGAGGGCCCCACGAGCAGTACTTC; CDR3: CASSIVAGGPHEQYF
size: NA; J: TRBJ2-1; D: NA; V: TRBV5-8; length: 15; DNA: TGTGCCAGCAGCCCCGGCCGGATCAGAGGAGATGAGCAGTTCTTC; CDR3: CASSPGRIRGDEQFF
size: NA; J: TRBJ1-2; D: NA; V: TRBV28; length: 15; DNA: TGTGCCAGCAGTTCTGCTTCAGGACAGATCTATGGCTACACCTTC; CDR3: CASSSASGQIYGYTF
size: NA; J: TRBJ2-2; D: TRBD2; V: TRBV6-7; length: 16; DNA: TGTGCCAGCAGTTACTACCGCGGGAGCGAAATCGGGGAGCTGTTTTTT; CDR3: CASSYYRGSEIGELFF
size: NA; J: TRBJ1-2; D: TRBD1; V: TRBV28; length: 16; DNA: TGTGCCAGCAGTCCAACAACAGGGGGCCGGAGCTATGGCTACACCTTC; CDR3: CASSPTTGGRSYGYTF
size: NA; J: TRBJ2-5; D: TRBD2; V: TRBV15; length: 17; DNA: TGTGCCACCAGCGAGGGGGAGACTAGCGGTATTCAAGAGACCCAGTACTTC; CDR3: CATSEGETSGIQETQYF